This TCR beta chain was identified during a study of cytomegalovirus exposure and HLA in healthy donors. To note about this clone: Its target is unknown.

The study's findings and limits: In a later analysis, parvovirus B19, influenza, CMV and Epstein-Barr virus appeared linked to several top co-occurrence clusters. Earlier analysis found most TCR beta V segments productive about 87% or about 30% of the time.

Both 60 Vbeta primers and 13 Jbeta primers went into the PCR. Sequencing was performed with immunoSEQ multiplex PCR; in TCRdb, only in-frame clones are kept and a portion is missing. The sample includes 130,000 or so clones, around 72% of them seen just once. The CDR3 totals 16 residues. Germline values: CDR1 GTSNPN, CDR2 SVGIG (reference sequence). V trimming: 0 bases; J trimming: 1 base; junction bases outside the gene matches: 6. Sequences were obtained from PBMCs. This clonotype was sampled from a woman under 30 in good health and CMV-seronegative. V and J are TRBV30 and TRBJ2-3; 8 positions match TRBD2. The CDR3 region is CAWSVRSLAGTDTQYF. In DNA form, the CDR3 reads TGTGCCTGGAGTGTCCGCTCACTAGCGGGCACAGATACGCAGTATTTT.